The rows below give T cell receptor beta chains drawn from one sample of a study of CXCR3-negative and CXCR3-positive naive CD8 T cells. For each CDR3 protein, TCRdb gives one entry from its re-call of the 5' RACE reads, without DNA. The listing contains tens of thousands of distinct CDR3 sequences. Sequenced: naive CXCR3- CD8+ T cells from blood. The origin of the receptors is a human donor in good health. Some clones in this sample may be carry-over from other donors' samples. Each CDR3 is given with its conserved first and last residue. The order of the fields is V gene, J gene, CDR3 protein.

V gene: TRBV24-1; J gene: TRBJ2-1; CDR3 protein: CATSDLGGRNEQFF
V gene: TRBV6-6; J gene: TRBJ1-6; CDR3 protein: CASSYSWGSLNSPLHF
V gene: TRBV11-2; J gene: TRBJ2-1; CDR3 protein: CASSLLGRVNEQFF
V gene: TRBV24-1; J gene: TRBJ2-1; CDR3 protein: CATSPSGSNEQFF
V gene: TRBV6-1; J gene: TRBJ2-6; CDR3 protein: CASSERGSGANVLTF
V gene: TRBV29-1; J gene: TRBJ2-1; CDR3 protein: CSVEGESADRSYNEQFF
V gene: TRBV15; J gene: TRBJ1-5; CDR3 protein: CATSRGSSNAVQSQPQHF
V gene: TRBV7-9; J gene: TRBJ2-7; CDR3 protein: CASSLGTGSEQYF
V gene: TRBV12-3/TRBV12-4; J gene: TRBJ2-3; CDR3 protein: CASEQPLTDTQYF
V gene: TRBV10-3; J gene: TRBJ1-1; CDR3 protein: CAIRGLEDTEAFF
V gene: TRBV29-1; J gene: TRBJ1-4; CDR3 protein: CSVERGGGSLNEKLFF
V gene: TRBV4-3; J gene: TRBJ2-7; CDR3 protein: CASSQDLPSYEQYF
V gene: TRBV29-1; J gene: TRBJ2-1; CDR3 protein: CSVEPDLSYNEQFF
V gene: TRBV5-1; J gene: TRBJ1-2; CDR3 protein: CASSSENYGYTF
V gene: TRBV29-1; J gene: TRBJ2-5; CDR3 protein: CSVATQGPETQYF
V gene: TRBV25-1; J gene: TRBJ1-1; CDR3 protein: CASGQGNEAFF
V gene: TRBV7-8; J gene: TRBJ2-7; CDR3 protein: CASSSQYEQYF
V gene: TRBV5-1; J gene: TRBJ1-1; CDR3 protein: CASSLRQDTEAFF
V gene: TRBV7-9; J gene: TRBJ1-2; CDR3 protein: CASSLYAGYTF
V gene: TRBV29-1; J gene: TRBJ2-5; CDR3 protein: CSVEDQETQYF
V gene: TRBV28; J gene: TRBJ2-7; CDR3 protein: CASSSLLAGATEQYF
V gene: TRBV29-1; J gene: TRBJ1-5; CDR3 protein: CSVGTGGQPQHF
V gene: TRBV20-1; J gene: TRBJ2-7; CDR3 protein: CSAKKGHEQYF
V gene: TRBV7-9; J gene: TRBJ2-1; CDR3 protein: CASSSLGYNEQFF
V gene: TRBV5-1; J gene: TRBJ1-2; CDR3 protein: CASSLESAGGYTF
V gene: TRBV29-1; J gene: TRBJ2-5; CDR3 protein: CSVEDRQGVETQYF
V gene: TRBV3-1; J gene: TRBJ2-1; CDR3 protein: CASSQGVRPGWNEQFF
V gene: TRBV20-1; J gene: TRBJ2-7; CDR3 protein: CSARDPRGLAGYEQYF
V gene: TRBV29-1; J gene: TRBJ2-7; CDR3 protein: CSVEGASYEQYF
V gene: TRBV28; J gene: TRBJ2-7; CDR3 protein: CAAIGGTGSYEQYF
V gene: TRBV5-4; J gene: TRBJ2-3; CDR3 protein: CASSPRDQADTQYF
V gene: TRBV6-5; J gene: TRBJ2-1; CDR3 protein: CASRRTPASPNEQFF
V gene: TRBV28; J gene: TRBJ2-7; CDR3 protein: CASSFLTTSHEQYF
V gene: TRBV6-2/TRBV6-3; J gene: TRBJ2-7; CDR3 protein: CASSGTGFDEQYF
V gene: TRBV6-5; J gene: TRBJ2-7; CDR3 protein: CASSSGQDLREQYF
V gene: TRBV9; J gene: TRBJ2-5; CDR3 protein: CASSAAGQIPETQYF
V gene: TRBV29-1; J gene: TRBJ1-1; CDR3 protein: CSVEEGGQGAAFF
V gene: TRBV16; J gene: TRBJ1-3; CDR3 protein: CASSQSVPSGNTIYF
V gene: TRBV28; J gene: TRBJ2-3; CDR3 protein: CASRDFASTDTQYF
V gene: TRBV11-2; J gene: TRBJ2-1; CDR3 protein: CASSSGSGGLMSNEQFF
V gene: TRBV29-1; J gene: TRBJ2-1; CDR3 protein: CSVVGGAPGEFF
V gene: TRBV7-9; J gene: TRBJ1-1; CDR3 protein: CASSGQGFPEAFF
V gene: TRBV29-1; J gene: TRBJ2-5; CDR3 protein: CSVEGSGRGRETQYF
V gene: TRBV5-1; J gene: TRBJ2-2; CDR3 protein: CASSTRGADTGELFF
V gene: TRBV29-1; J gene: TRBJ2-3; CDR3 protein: CSGTGTDTQYF
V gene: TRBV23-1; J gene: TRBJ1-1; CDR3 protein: CASSHTGSENTEAFF
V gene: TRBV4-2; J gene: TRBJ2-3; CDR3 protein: CASLDTSRVDTQYF
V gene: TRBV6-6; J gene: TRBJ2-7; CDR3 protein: CASDPGPFSSSYEQYF
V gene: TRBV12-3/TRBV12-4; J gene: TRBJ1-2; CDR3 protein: CASRQDRGGGYTF
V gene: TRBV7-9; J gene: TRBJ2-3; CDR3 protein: CASSPTSGGEIDTQYF
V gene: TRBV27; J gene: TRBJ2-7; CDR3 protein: CASSQTGATYEQYF
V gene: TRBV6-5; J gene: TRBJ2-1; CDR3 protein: CASSYLAGGYNEQFF